This TCR beta chain was captured by sequencing in a study of CD8+ T cells in alopecia areata. Sequencing templates came from extracted RNA that was reverse transcribed into cDNA. The method was immunoSEQ multiplex PCR; TCRdb's version includes in-frame clones alone and lacks a portion of them. The sample gives 150,000 to 200,000 clones, under 80% of which show up once; 1.3% is in the top ten. As to treatment: oral pan-JAK inhibitor, 5-10 mg twice daily. The CDR3 length is 16 residues. J gave up 2 bases and V 4 bases, and 7 bases lay outside the gene matches. Germline assignment: CDR1 SQVTM and CDR2 ANQGSEA.

This TCR was recovered from a human donor with alopecia areata. The V gene is TRBV29-1, the J gene TRBJ2-7; 14 nucleotides agree with TRBD2. The sample in question was CD4+ T cells sorted from blood, obtained around week 49, from a patient treated with tofacitinib. In DNA form, the CDR3 reads TGCAGCGTTGCGGGACTAGCGGGGGCTGCCCCCTACGAGCAGTACTTC. This encodes CSVAGLAGAAPYEQYF.